This TCR beta chain came from a study of spatial heterogeneity in lung cancer (dated by TCRdb to the late 2010s). Broadly, across the study: Beta-chain transcripts were consistently detected in greater numbers than alpha-chain transcripts, which likely reflected higher beta-chain transcript abundance. Both alpha and beta chains were TCR-sequenced in samples taken at surgery, namely 220 tumor regions, 64 matched nontumor lung samples and 50 to 60 PBMC samples. TCR alpha and beta repertoires were quantitatively compared across multiple tumor regions, matched nontumor lung and blood in non-small cell lung cancer. TCR repertoire features were related to nonsynonymous mutation counts determined by whole-exome sequencing of tumor tissue. In the raw uncorrected reads, each unique combination of TCR and UMI appeared more than ten times on average. Summary of the overall study and its limitations: Additional single-cell paired TCR alpha and beta sequencing was considered necessary to confirm, at a functional level, the hypothesis that regional TCRs recognize regional mutations. Ubiquitous expanded tumor TCRs were detected in blood more often at tumor resection than at routine follow-up.

Trimming removed 1 base from V and 6 bases from J; the gene matches leave 6 bases unexplained. Reading from cysteine to phenylalanine, the CDR3 counts 16 amino acids. Just the 48-base CDR3 DNA is kept, in frame starting at base 1. The germline V gene specifies MGHRA as CDR1 and YSYEKL as CDR2. This clonotype was seen at least ten times. Its antigen has not been determined. There are no base qualities to consult, and no much larger clone falls within one base. Libraries were constructed by 5' RACE. Sequencing used a NextSeq 500. In the TCR library protocol, a unique molecular identifier was attached to each TCR cDNA molecule so that PCR and sequencing errors could be corrected. Per the authors' processing: TCR identification, UMI-based error correction and CDR3 extraction were all carried out with Decombinator tools. TCRs above a frequency of 2 per 1,000, corresponding to the top 1% of the tumor frequency distribution, were defined as expanded. Rényi diversity was computed with the R vegan package after subsampling each repertoire 100 times to 5,000 TCRs. To build CDR3 similarity networks, amino acid triplet string-kernel similarity was used, and CDR3s were connected when their pairwise similarity was above 0.82. TCRdb took the public reads, trimmed them with fastp at Q25, ran MiXCR for clone calling and kept in-frame beta chains. Every entry covers one CDR3 protein and lists the most common genes and DNA from its rows. What appears here as the V and J calls and clone size reflects TCRdb's work, not the paper's. Across this sample there are roughly 60,000 distinct CDR3 sequences, with approximately 8.9% seen only once. More than 13% of the sample lies in the top ten.

The time point tag for this specimen amounts to: sample taken at primary tumor resection. Whole RNA extracted from tumor and nontumor lung tissue, or from cryopreserved PBMC samples, was used for TCR sequencing without cell sorting. Donors were around 69 patients with early-stage, untreated non-small cell lung cancer from the lung TRACERx cohort. Only patients for whom sufficient RNA was available from at least two tumor regions were selected for TCR sequencing. The clonotype originates from a female donor with early-stage non-small cell lung cancer. Material: PBMCs, obtained at surgery. Recombination connected TRBV4-1 to TRBJ2-3; 11 of the junction bases match TRBD2. The CDR3 region has the sequence CASSQVGTSGSDTQYF. The nucleotide sequence is given as TGCGCCAGCAGCCAAGTGGGGACTAGCGGCTCCGATACGCAGTATTTT.